This TCR beta chain was obtained from a study of blood T cell repertoires in COVID-19 (dated by TCRdb to 2018 to 2021). Background for the entire study: Collaborator samples came from the United States, Italy and Spain and covered acute and convalescent phases of COVID-19. Nearly every sample came with metadata listing a de-identified subject ID, COVID-19 status, age in years and sex. Where available, HLA class I and class II types were taken from metadata supplied by the sample provider and were not determined by assay-based typing. The prospective study material was composed of cDNA or gDNA derived from T cells, B-cell-depleted T cells, or PBMCs. The repertoires were made available in a free public database intended to serve as a resource for research on the immune response to SARS-CoV-2. The samples were drawn from two sources: the first 160 participants of the ongoing ImmuneRACE study, and some 1,300 subjects contributed by 6 global collaborators. Deeply sampled blood TCRbeta repertoires from subjects exposed to, actively infected with, or recovered from COVID-19 were included in the dataset. Beyond this particular receptor, the publication reports: Clinical and demographic metadata were provided uncurated, with the amount varying by source and participant.

Trimming takes 0 bases from V and 5 bases from J, and the germline ends sit 17 bases apart. Including cysteine and phenylalanine, the CDR3 has 16 amino acids. Just CDR3 DNA is preserved here, 48 bases in frame from base 1. CDR1 SGHRS and CDR2 YFSETQ are derived from the germline V gene. TCRbeta CDR3 regions were amplified from genomic DNA by means of the immunoSEQ Assay, a bias-controlled multiplex PCR. Per the authors' processing: Within the assay, amplification of reference gene primers was used to estimate how many nucleated cells each sample contained. To quantify the absolute abundance of each unique TCRbeta CDR3 rearrangement, sequence reads were collapsed and filtered. Productive Simpson clonality was computed per sample as the square root of Simpson's diversity index over productive rearrangements. TCRdb provides this immuneACCESS table in a form limited to in-frame rearrangements. Some clones are lacking; in checked studies, under half of them reflect an unresolved V gene, and why the rest are absent is not known. Clonal size and the V and J genes are those of that table, whereas D and trimming came from the DNA. The sample yields fewer than 90,000 clones; approximately 86% were counted once. The biggest ten clones account for roughly 15% of the sample.

As concerns this clone: Its antigen remains undetermined. Base qualities are not at hand, and no much larger clone is one base apart.

Whole blood was collected in K2EDTA tubes by collaborating institutions according to the institutions' own protocols. For TCRbeta analysis, collaborators shipped samples as frozen whole blood, isolated PBMCs, or DNA extracted from either of those sample types. The sequencing sample was made of peripheral blood. This TCR derives from a male donor with acute or convalescent COVID-19. Rearrangement joined TRBV5-1 to TRBJ2-5; TRBD1 might be the D gene, on 5 matching bases. The CDR3 reads as follows: CASSLGQRSEAETQYF. The DNA sequence reads TGCGCCAGCAGCTTGGGACAGCGCTCCGAGGCGGAGACCCAGTACTTC.